The present T cell receptor (beta chain) was sequenced within a study of graft-versus-host responses after intestinal transplantation. The germline gives CDR1 SGHNT, CDR2 YENEEA. With 0 bases removed from V and 7 bases from J, the gap between germline ends came to 6 bases. The CDR3 is 12 amino acids. This clone was seen only a few times. Profiled with immunoSEQ multiplex PCR; TCRdb holds only in-frame clones, not every one. The table shows about 54,000 clones, with roughly nine tenths occurring only once. V gene TRBV11-3 combines with J gene TRBJ2-5; D tentatively reads TRBD1 or TRBD2 (5 bases each). This TCR derives from a human patient who received an intestinal transplant, so some T cells may come from the graft donor. The specimen comprised PBMCs, sampled 662 days after intestinal transplant. CDR3 nucleotides: TGTGCCAGCAGCTTAGAGGGGGTGACCCAGTACTTC. Translated: CASSLEGVTQYF.